This is a list of T cell receptor beta chains from one sample in a study of T cell repertoires in cytomegalovirus infection. MiXCR, run by TCRdb on the reads, gives a single entry per CDR3 protein. In the table there are roughly 730,000 distinct CDR3 sequences, roughly 33% of which are singletons. These receptors are not linked to any known antigen. Sample: cultured PBMCs, taken from culture after CMV antigen stimulation. The origin of the receptors is a human donor in good health (CMV status not recorded). Some clones in this sample may be carry-over from other donors' samples. CDR3s leave out the opening cysteine and the closing phenylalanine or tryptophan. Fields, in order: D gene, CDR3 length, V gene, CDR3 protein. The D gene is left open where the match is weak.

. 9 TRBV2 ATYEGFGYT
. 13 TRBV7-2 ASSSRGGGDQPQH
. 14 TRBV20-1 SAQTLAGTLTGGYT
TRBD1 12 TRBV7-2 ASSFMDREGIQY
. 13 TRBV6-2/TRBV6-3 ASSRGASRTTEAF
. 14 TRBV28 ASSSGGGGPSYEQY
. 13 TRBV2 ASSDLGVGTGELF
. 13 TRBV7-6 ASSLEGGYNEKLF
. 15 TRBV10-3 AIPGRGSGQNTGELF
TRBD2 13 TRBV7-2 ASSSTSGGAPSQY
. 12 TRBV6-6 ASSYRSGNSPLH
. 16 TRBV28 ASSLLNPWGGSTDTQY
TRBD1 13 TRBV7-2 ASSLEGQQNTEAF
. 13 TRBV2 ASSRQANRNQPQH
. 9 TRBV7-8 ASSLGTEQY